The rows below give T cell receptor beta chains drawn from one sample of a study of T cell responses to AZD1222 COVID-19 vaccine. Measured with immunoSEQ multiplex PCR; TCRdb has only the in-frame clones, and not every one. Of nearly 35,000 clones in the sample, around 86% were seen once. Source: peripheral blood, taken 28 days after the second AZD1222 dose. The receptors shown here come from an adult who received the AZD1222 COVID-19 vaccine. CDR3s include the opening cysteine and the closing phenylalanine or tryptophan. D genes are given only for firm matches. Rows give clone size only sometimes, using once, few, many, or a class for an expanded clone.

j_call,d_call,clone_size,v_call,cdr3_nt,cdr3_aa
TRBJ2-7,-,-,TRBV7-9,TGTGCCAGCAGCGCAGCTGGGACCGAGCAGTACTTC,CASSAAGTEQYF
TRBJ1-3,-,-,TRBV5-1,TGCGCCAGCAGCTTGGGGGTCACAGGCGGTGGAAACACCATATATTTT,CASSLGVTGGGNTIYF
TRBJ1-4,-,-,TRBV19,TGTGCCAGTATGCCGTGGGGGACTAATGAAAAACTGTTTTTT,CASMPWGTNEKLFF
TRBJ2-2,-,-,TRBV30,TGTGCCTGGAGTGGGGGGAGAGGAACCGGGGAGCTGTTTTTT,CAWSGGRGTGELFF
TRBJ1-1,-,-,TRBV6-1,TGTGCCAGCAGTGAATATGGGCAGGTCGGCACTGAAGCTTTCTTT,CASSEYGQVGTEAFF
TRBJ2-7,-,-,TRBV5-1,TGCGCCAGCAGCTTGGAGGCAGGGCTCTCCTACGAGCAGTACTTC,CASSLEAGLSYEQYF
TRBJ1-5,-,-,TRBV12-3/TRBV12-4,TGTGCCAGCAGTTTGGGAGGCGATCAGCCCCAGCATTTT,CASSLGGDQPQHF
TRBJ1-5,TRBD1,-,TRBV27,TGTGCCAGTCGATTAGGACAGGGGAGTGGTCAGCCCCAGCATTTT,CASRLGQGSGQPQHF
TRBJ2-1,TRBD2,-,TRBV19,TGTGCCAGTAGTCCGGCTAGCGGGAGGTTATACAATGAGCAGTTCTTC,CASSPASGRLYNEQFF
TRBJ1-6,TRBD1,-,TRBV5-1,TGCGCCAGCAGCGAATCCGGGACAGGGGGCTCACCCCTCCACTTT,CASSESGTGGSPLHF
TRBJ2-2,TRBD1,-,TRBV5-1,TGCGCCAGCAGCCCCGGGACAGGGTCCGGGGAGCTGTTTTTT,CASSPGTGSGELFF
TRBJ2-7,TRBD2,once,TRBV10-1,TGCGCCACTCCTTCTTTGGGAGGGCTCTCAACAAAGTACTTC,CATPSLGGLSTKYF
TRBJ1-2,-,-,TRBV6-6,TGTGCCAGCAGTTACCGCCGGCAAAACTATGGCTACACCTTC,CASSYRRQNYGYTF
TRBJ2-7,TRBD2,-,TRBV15,TGTGCCACCAGCGACGGGGGGAGGTACGAGCAGTACTTC,CATSDGGRYEQYF
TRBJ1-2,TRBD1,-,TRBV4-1,TGCGCCAGCAGCCCCTCCGGGACAGGGCCCCTCGGCTACACCTTC,CASSPSGTGPLGYTF
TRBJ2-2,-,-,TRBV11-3,TGTGCCAGCAGCTTAGGGGGGAGGAACACCGGGGAGCTGTTTTTT,CASSLGGRNTGELFF
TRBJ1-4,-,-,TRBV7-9,TGTGCCAGCAGCTTAGCCCGGGGAGGGACTAATGAAAAACTGTTTTTT,CASSLARGGTNEKLFF
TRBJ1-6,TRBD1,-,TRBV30,TGTGCCTGGAAGGCGGGACAGTCTAATTCACCCCTCCACTTT,CAWKAGQSNSPLHF
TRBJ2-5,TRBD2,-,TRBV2,TGTGCCAGCTTTAGCGGGGGGGCGGTTTTTGAGACCCAGTACTTC,CASFSGGAVFETQYF
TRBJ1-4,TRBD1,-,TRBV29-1,TGCAGCGCCTGGGACAGGGAGGGGAATGAAAAACTGTTTTTT,CSAWDREGNEKLFF
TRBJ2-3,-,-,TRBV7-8,TGTGCCAGCAGCCCCCGGGACCCCCGCACAGATACGCAGTATTTT,CASSPRDPRTDTQYF
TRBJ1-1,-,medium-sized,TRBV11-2,TGTGCCAGCAGCTTAGGGTCAGGGGATGAAGCTTTCTTT,CASSLGSGDEAFF
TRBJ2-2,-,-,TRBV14,TGTGCCAGCAGCCAAGGACGGAGAAACACCGGGGAGCTGTTTTTT,CASSQGRRNTGELFF
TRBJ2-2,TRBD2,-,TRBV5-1,TGCGCCAGCAGCTCAAATAGCGGGAGGAACACCGGGGAGCTGTTTTTT,CASSSNSGRNTGELFF
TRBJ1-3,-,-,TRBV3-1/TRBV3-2,TGTGCCAGCAGCCAATACAGGAGCTCTGGAAACACCATATATTTT,CASSQYRSSGNTIYF
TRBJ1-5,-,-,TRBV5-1,TGCGCCAGCAGCTTGGTTCCAGGTCCTAGCAATCAGCCCCAGCATTTT,CASSLVPGPSNQPQHF
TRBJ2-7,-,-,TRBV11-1,TGTGCCAGCAGCTTGGAACGGGACTCCTACGAGCAGTACTTC,CASSLERDSYEQYF
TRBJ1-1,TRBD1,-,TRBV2,TGTGCCAGCAGTCCTTGGGACAGCTTGAACACTGAAGCTTTCTTT,CASSPWDSLNTEAFF
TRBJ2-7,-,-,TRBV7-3,TGTGCCAGCAGCTTAACTTACAGGGACCGGCAGTACTTC,CASSLTYRDRQYF
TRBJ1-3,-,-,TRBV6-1,TGTGCCAGCAGTGAACGCGTACAGTCCGGCTCTGGAAACACCATATATTTT,CASSERVQSGSGNTIYF
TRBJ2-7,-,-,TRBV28,TGTGCCAGCAGTGTCTACCCGATTCCCTACGAGCAGTACTTC,CASSVYPIPYEQYF
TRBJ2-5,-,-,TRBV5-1,TGCGCCAGCAGCCAGGAGGGGGGGAACCAAGAGACCCAGTACTTC,CASSQEGGNQETQYF
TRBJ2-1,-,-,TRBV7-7,TGTGCTAGCAGCTTAAGTTCGGAGACCTACAATGAGCAGTTCTTC,CASSLSSETYNEQFF
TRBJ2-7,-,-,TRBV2,TGTGCCAGCAGGGTCCGCTACGAGCAGTACTTC,CASRVRYEQYF
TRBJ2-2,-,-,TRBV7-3,TGTGCCAGCAGCTCTCCACAGGGAAACACCGGGGAGCTGTTTTTT,CASSSPQGNTGELFF
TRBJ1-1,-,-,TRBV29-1,TGCAGCGGAAGACTCAGGGATACTTACACTGAAGCTTTCTTT,CSGRLRDTYTEAFF
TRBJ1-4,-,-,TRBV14,TGTGCCAGCAGCCCGCGGACAAGTGGAAAACTGTTTTTT,CASSPRTSGKLFF
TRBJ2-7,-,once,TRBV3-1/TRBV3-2,TGTGCCAGCAGCCTAAGTCTGGGGGCCAGTTACGAGCAGTACTTC,CASSLSLGASYEQYF
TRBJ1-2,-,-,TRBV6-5,TGTGCCAGCAGCCCCGGGGCCGATGGCTACACCTTC,CASSPGADGYTF
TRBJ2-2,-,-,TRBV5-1,TGCGCCAGCAGCTTGTCGGGTCAGGTCTGGGACACCGGGGAGCTGTTTTTT,CASSLSGQVWDTGELFF
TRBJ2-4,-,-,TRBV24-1,TGTGCCACCAGTGACCCGGCGAATCCCAAAAACATTCAGTACTTC,CATSDPANPKNIQYF
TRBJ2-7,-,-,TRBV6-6,TGTGCCGCCCGAGGGCCTGGGGGCGAGCAGTACTTC,CAARGPGGEQYF
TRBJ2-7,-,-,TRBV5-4,TGTGCCAGCAAGCAGGGGCGGGATCTCTACGAGCAGTACTTC,CASKQGRDLYEQYF
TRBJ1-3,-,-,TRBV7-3,TGTGCCAGCAGCTCCCAGGGACTCCCTGGAAACACCATATATTTT,CASSSQGLPGNTIYF
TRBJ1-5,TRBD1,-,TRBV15,TGTGCCACCAGCAGAGATAGGGGGCGCCAGCCCCAGCATTTT,CATSRDRGRQPQHF
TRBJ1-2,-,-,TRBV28,TGTGCCAGCAGACACTCGAGCGCCTTAGGTGGCTACACCTTC,CASRHSSALGGYTF
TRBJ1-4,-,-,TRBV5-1,TGCGCCAGCAGCTCCTTGGGATCGGAGGGTGAAAAACTGTTTTTT,CASSSLGSEGEKLFF
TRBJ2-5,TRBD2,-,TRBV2,TGTGCCAGCAGCGGACTAGCAGAAGAGACCCAGTACTTC,CASSGLAEETQYF